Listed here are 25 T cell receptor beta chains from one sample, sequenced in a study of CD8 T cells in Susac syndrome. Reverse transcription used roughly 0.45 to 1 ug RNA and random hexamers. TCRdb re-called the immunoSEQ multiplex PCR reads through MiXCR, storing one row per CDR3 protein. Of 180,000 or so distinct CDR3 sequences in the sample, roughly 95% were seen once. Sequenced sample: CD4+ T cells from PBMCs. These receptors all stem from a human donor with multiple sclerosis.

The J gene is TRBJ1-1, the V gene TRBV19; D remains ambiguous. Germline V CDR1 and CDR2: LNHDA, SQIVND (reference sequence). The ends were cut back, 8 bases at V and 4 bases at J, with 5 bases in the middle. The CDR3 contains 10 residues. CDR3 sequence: CASGITEAFF. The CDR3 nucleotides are TGTGCCAGTGGGATCACTGAAGCTTTCTTT. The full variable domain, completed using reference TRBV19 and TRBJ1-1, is DGGITQSPKYLFRKEGQNVTLSCEQNLNHDAMYWYRQDPGQGLRLIYYSQIVNDFQKGDIAEGYSVSREKKESFPLTVTSAQKNPTAFYLCASGITEAFFGQGTRLTVV.

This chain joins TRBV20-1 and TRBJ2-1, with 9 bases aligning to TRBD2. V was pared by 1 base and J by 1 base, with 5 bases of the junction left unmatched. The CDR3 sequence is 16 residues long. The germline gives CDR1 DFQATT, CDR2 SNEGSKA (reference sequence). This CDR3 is CSARVAGAGSYNEQFF. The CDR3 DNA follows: TGCAGTGCTAGAGTAGCGGGAGCAGGGTCCTACAATGAGCAGTTCTTC.

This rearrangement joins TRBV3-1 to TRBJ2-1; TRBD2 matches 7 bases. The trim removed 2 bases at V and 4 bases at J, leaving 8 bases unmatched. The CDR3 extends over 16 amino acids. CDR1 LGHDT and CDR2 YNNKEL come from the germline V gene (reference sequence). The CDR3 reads CASSQPPGAGYNEQFF. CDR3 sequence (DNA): TGTGCCAGCAGCCAACCCCCGGGAGCGGGATACAATGAGCAGTTCTTC.

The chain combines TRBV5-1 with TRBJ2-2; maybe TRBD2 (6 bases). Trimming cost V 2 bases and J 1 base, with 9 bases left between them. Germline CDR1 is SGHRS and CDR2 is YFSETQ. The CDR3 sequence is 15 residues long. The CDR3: CASSFGGMNTGELFF. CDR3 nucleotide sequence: TGCGCCAGCAGCTTTGGCGGGATGAACACCGGGGAGCTGTTTTTT.

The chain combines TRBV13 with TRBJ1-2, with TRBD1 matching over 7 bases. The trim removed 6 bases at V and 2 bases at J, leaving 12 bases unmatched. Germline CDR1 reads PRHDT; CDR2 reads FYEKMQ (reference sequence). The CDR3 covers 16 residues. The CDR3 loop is CASSQQGNPFNYGYTF. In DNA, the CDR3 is TGTGCCAGCAGTCAACAGGGGAACCCCTTCAACTATGGCTACACCTTC.

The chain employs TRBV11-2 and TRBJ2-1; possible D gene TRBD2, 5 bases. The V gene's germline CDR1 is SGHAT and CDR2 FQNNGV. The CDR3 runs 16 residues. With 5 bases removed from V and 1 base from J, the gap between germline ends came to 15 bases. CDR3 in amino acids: CASSPVRLASYNEQFF. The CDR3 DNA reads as TGTGCCAGCAGCCCAGTAAGGCTAGCATCCTACAATGAGCAGTTCTTC.

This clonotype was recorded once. For the CDR3, the DNA is TGTGCCAGCTCACCAGCGGTCCAGGGAGGCACTGAAGCTTTCTTT. It specifies CASSPAVQGGTEAFF. The chain has TRBV18 and TRBJ1-1, with a weak D call TRBD1 (5 bases). The CDR3 runs to 15 residues. The germline V gene encodes CDR1 KGHSH and CDR2 LQKENI. V was shortened by 2 bases and J by 4 bases, with 14 bases between the two germline ends.

The CDR3 DNA follows: TGTGCCAGCAGGAATCGGGACAGGGGGAGGAATGAGCAGTTCTTC. It is translated as CASRNRDRGRNEQFF. The rearrangement uses TRBV12-3 or TRBV12-4 and TRBJ2-1, with 11 bases fitting TRBD1. The CDR3 is made up of 15 amino acids. V shed 6 bases, J shed 7 bases, and the junction held 8 bases outside the gene matches.

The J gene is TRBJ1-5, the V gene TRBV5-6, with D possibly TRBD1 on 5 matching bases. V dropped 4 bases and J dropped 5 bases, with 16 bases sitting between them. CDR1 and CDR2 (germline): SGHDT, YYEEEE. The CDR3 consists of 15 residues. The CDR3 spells CASSRGRSTYQPQHF. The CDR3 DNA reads TGTGCCAGCAGCAGGGGACGTTCAACTTATCAGCCCCAGCATTTT.

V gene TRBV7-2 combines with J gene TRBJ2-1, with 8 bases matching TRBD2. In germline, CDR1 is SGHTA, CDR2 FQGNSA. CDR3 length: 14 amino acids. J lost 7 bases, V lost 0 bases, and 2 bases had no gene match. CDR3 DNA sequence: TGTGCCAGCAGCTTAGCGCGGGAGGCGAATGAGCAGTTCTTC. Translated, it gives CASSLAREANEQFF.

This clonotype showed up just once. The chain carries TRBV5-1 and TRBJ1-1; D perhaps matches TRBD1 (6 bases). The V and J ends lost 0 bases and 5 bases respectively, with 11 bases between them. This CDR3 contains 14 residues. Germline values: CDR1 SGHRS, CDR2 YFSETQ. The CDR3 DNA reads TGCGCCAGCAGCTTGGCAGGGGCAGGTACTGAAGCTTTCTTT. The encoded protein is CASSLAGAGTEAFF.

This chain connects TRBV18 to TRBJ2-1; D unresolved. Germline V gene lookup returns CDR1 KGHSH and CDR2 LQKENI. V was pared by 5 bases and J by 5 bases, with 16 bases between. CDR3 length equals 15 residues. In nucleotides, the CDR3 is TGTGCCAGCTCATTTGGAGAACCTTCCCACAATGAGCAGTTCTTC. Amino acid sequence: CASSFGEPSHNEQFF. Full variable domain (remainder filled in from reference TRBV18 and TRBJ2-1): NAGVMQNPRHLVRRRGQEARLRCSPMKGHSHVYWYRQLPEEGLKFMVYLQKENIIDESGMPKERFSAEFPKEGPSILRIQQVVRGDSAAYFCASSFGEPSHNEQFFGPGTRLTVL.

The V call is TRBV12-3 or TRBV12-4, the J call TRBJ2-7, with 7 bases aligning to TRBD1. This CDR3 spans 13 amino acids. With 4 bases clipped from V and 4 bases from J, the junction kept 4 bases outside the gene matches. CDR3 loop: CASSSGGTYEQYF. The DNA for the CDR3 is TGTGCCAGCAGTTCAGGGGGTACTTACGAGCAGTACTTC.

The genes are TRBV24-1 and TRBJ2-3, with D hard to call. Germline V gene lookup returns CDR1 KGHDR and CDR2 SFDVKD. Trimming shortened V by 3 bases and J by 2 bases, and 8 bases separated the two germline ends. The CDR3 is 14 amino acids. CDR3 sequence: CATSDRRNTDTQYF. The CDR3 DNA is TGTGCCACCAGTGATCGACGGAACACAGATACGCAGTATTTT.

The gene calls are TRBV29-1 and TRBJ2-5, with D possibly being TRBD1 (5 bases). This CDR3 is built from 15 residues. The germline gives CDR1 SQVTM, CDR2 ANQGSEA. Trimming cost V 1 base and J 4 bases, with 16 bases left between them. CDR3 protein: CSVEAVGHLRETQYF. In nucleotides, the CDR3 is TGCAGCGTTGAAGCGGTGGGGCATTTGAGAGAGACCCAGTACTTC.

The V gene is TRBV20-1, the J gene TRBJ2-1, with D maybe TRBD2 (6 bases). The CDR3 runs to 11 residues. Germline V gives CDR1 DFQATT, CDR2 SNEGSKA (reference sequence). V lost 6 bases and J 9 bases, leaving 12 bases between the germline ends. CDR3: CSAREDAEQFF. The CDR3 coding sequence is TGCAGTGCAAGGGAGGACGCTGAGCAGTTCTTC.

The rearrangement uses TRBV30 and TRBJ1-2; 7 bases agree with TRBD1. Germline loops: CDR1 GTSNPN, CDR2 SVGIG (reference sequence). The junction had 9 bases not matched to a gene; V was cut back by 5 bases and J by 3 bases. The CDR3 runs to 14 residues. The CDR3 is CAWGVRGGYYGYTF. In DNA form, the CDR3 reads TGTGCCTGGGGCGTGAGAGGGGGCTACTATGGCTACACCTTC.

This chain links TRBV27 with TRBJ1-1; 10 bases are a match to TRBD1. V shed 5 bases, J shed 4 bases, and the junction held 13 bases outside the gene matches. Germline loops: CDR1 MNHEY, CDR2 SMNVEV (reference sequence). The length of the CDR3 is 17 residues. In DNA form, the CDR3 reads TGTGCCAGCAGTCGCGGGACAGGGGCGGACATCGGCACTGAAGCTTTCTTT. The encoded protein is CASSRGTGADIGTEAFF.

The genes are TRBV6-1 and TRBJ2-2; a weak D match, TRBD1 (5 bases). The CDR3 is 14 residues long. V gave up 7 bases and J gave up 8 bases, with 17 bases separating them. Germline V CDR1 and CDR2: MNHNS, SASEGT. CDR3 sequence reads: CASIVGPLGGELFF. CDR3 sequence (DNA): TGTGCCAGCATAGTGGGGCCCCTAGGAGGGGAGCTGTTTTTT.

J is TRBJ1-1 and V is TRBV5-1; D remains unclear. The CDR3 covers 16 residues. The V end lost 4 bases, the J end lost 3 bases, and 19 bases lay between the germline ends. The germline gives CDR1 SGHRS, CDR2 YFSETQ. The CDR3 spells CASSPASAPKDTEAFF. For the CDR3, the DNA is TGCGCCAGCAGCCCCGCCTCCGCCCCAAAGGACACTGAAGCTTTCTTT.

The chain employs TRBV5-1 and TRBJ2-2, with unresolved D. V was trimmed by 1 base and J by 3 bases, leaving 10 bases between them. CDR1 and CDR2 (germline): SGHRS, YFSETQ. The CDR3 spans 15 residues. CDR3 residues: CASSLITADTGELFF. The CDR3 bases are TGCGCCAGCAGCTTGATAACAGCTGACACCGGGGAGCTGTTTTTT.

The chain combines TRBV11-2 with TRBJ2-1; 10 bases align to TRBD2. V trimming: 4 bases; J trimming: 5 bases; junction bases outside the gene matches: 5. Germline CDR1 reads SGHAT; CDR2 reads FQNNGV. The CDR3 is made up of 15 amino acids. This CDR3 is CASSSGLAHNNEQFF. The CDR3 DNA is TGTGCCAGCAGCTCGGGACTAGCGCACAACAATGAGCAGTTCTTC.

The CDR3 bases are TGCGCCAGCAGCCATGTGGGACGAAGAGAGTATGGCTACACCTTC. Its translation is CASSHVGRREYGYTF. J is TRBJ1-2 and V is TRBV4-1; maybe TRBD1 (5 bases). The CDR3 contains 15 residues. The V and J ends lost 3 bases and 5 bases respectively, with 16 bases between them. Germline-derived CDR1 and CDR2 are MGHRA and YSYEKL.

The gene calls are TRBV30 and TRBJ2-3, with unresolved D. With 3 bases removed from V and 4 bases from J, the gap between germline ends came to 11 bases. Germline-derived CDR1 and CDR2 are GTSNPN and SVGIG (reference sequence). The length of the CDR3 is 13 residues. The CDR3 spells CAWSIPLPDTQYF. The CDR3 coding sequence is TGTGCCTGGAGCATACCCCTGCCAGATACGCAGTATTTT.

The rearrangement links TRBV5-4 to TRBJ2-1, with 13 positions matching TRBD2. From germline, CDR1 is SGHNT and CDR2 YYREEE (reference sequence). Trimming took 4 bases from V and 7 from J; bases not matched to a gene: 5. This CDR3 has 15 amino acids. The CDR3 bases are TGTGCCAGCAGCATCGGACTAGCGGGAGAAAATGAGCAGTTCTTC. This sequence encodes CASSIGLAGENEQFF.